The source of this T cell receptor beta chain is a study of blood T cell repertoires in COVID-19. The assay was immunoSEQ multiplex PCR, and TCRdb's table has in-frame clones only and misses some. The sample includes 150,000 to 200,000 clones, 85% to 95% of them seen just once. Sequenced input: peripheral blood. This clonotype was obtained from a woman aged 45 to 65 with acute or convalescent COVID-19.

The CDR3: CASSFLGGNSPLHF. CDR3 nucleotide sequence: TGTGCCAGCAGTTTTTTGGGGGGTAATTCACCCCTCCACTTT. J is TRBJ1-6 and V is TRBV28; D might be TRBD1 (5 bases). CDR1 and CDR2 (germline): MDHEN, SYDVKM. With 3 bases removed from V and 6 bases from J, the gap between germline ends came to 9 bases. This CDR3 is built from 14 residues.